Following are 11 T cell receptor beta chains from one sample sequenced in a study of PD-1 blockade in mismatch repair-deficient tumors. No antigens are known for them. Time point denoted: approximately eleven-day in vitro stimulation with candidate neoantigen peptide 4. Assay used: immunoSEQ multiplex PCR; TCRdb lists only in-frame clones, some missing. The sample holds roughly 13,000 clones, approximately 81% seen once. This specimen was cells cultured in vitro, taken from a patient treated with pembrolizumab. These TCRs come from an adult with mismatch repair-deficient cancer.

The V gene is TRBV11-2, the J gene TRBJ1-2, with a tentative D call TRBD1 (5 bases). Trimming shortened V by 0 bases and J by 9 bases, and 14 bases separated the two germline ends. The CDR3 sequence is 14 residues long. From germline, CDR1 is SGHAT and CDR2 FQNNGV. Written as DNA, the CDR3 is TGTGCCAGCAGCTTAGAACCAGGGCCCAGGAGCTACACCTTC. It translates to CASSLEPGPRSYTF.

This chain uses TRBV12-5 with TRBJ2-1; 13 nucleotides match TRBD2. Germline assignment: CDR1 LGHNT and CDR2 FRNRAP. The CDR3 sequence is 15 residues long. V trimming: 5 bases; J trimming: 7 bases; junction bases outside the gene matches: 5. The chain's CDR3 is CASGPTSGRKNEQFF. In nucleotides, the CDR3 is TGTGCTAGTGGTCCGACTAGCGGGAGGAAGAATGAGCAGTTCTTC.

In its sample, this clone was seen a few times. The CDR3 DNA sequence: TGCGCCAGCAGCGTATCCGGGACAGGTGGGATATGGGCGGACGAGCAGTACTTC. This gives the protein CASSVSGTGGIWADEQYF. The gene calls are TRBV5-1 and TRBJ2-7; TRBD1 matches 8 bases. The CDR3 runs 18 residues. The V segment lost 4 bases and the J segment 5 bases; nucleotides outside the gene matches: 20. The germline V gene has CDR1 SGHRS and CDR2 YFSETQ.

The count of this clone is one. The chain employs TRBV28 and TRBJ1-1; 9 positions match TRBD1. The junction had 6 bases not matched to a gene; V was cut back by 5 bases and J by 2 bases. Germline V gene sequence: CDR1 MDHEN, CDR2 SYDVKM. The CDR3 runs to 15 residues. CDR3 protein: CASSHLGQGNTEAFF. The DNA for the CDR3 is TGTGCCAGCAGTCACCTGGGACAGGGAAACACTGAAGCTTTCTTT.

V is TRBV29-1 and J is TRBJ2-7; TRBD1 matches 9 bases. The CDR3 consists of 14 residues. The V gene end was trimmed by 5 bases and the J gene end by 1 base; junction bases not matched to a gene: 6. Germline V gene lookup returns CDR1 SQVTM and CDR2 ANQGSEA. The CDR3 loop reads CSVLRDRASYEQYF. In nucleotides, the CDR3 is TGCAGCGTTCTCCGGGACAGGGCATCCTACGAGCAGTACTTC.

This chain connects TRBV4-1 to TRBJ1-5; D is unresolved. CDR1 is MGHRA and CDR2 is YSYEKL in the germline V gene. The CDR3 has 14 amino acids. Trimming removed 2 bases at V and 4 bases at J, with 9 bases between. The CDR3 loop reads CASSQLGINQPQHF. As DNA, the CDR3 is TGCGCCAGCAGCCAACTAGGGATAAATCAGCCCCAGCATTTT.

The chain uses TRBV18 and TRBJ1-1; tentatively, D is TRBD1 (5 bases). The CDR3 has 14 amino acids. Between the trimmed V and J ends, which lost 5 bases and 1 base, there was a span of 11 bases. Germline V CDR1 and CDR2: KGHSH, LQKENI. The CDR3 loop reads CASSISGQNTEAFF. CDR3 DNA: TGTGCCAGCTCAATTTCCGGACAGAACACTGAAGCTTTCTTT.

This chain joins TRBV10-3 and TRBJ2-7; the D gene is possibly TRBD2 (7 bases). Per the germline V gene, CDR1 is ENHRY and CDR2 is SYGVKD. Trimming took 6 bases from V and 3 from J, leaving 15 bases between them. This CDR3 region has 14 residues. This CDR3 reads CAIRGGLGVYEQYF. DNA of the CDR3: TGTGCCATCAGGGGGGGGCTAGGGGTCTACGAGCAGTACTTC.

CDR3 bases: TGTGCCATCAGTGAGACCCCCGAAGGGGGCTACACCTTC. It yields the protein CAISETPEGGYTF. This chain links TRBV10-3 with TRBJ1-2; unclear D gene. Germline CDR1 ENHRY, CDR2 SYGVKD. The CDR3 contains 13 residues. With 2 bases removed from V and 8 bases from J, the gap between germline ends came to 12 bases.

This clone was counted only a few times. The CDR3 loop is CASSLNPFSHEQYF. CDR3 coding DNA: TGTGCCAGCAGTCTAAATCCCTTTAGCCACGAGCAGTACTTC. The V and J genes are TRBV27 and TRBJ2-7; unclear D gene. Germline V CDR1 and CDR2: MNHEY, SMNVEV (reference sequence). Deletions cut 5 bases from V and 5 bases from J, with 16 bases between. CDR3 length: 14 amino acids.

The chain combines TRBV9 with TRBJ2-1, with 9 nucleotides matching TRBD2. The CDR3 sequence is 16 residues long. Per germline, CDR1 SGDLS and CDR2 YYNGEE. J was trimmed by 4 bases and V by 0 bases; bases with no gene match: 5. DNA of the CDR3: TGTGCCAGCAGCGTAGAGGGTAGCGGGGGTTACAATGAGCAGTTCTTC. Protein product: CASSVEGSGGYNEQFF.